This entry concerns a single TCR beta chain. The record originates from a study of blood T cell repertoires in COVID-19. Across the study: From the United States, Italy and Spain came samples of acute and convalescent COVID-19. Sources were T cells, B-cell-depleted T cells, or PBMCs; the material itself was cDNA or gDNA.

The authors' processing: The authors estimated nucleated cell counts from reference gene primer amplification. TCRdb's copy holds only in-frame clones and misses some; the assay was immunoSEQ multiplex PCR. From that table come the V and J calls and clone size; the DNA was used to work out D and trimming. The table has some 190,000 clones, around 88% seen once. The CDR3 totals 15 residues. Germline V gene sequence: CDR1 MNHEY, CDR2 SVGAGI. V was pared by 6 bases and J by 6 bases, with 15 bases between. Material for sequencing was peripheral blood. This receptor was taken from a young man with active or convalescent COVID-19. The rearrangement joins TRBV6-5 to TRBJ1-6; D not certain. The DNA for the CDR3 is TGTGCCAGCAGCTCGAGCGTAACCGGTAATTCACCCCTCCACTTT. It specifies CASSSSVTGNSPLHF.